This TCR beta chain was recovered during a study of cytomegalovirus exposure and HLA in healthy donors. Across the study: Earlier work reported 100 million or so unique TCR beta sequences from about 170 million T cells.

13 Jbeta primers and 60 Vbeta primers were used for the PCR. TCRdb's table, derived via immunoSEQ multiplex PCR, lists solely in-frame clones and lacks some. The sample holds fewer than 250,000 clones, around four fifths seen once. CDR1 and CDR2 (germline): GTSNPN, SVGIG (reference sequence). This CDR3 is built from 12 residues. Trimming removed 5 bases from V and 14 bases from J, with 19 bases in between. The chain has TRBV30 and TRBJ2-1, with D perhaps matching TRBD2 (5 bases). The source of this sequence is a woman aged 40-49 years in good health and CMV-seronegative. Material for sequencing was PBMCs. Here the CDR3 reads CAWGGRSREEFF. CDR3 DNA sequence: TGTGCCTGGGGCGGGCGCTCCAGAGAGGAGTTCTTC.